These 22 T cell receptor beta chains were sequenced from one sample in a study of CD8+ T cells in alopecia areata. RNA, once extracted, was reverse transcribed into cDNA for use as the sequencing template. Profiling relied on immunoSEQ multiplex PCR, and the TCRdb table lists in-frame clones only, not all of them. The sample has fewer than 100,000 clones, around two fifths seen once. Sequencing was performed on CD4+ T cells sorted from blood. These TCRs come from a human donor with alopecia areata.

The DNA for the CDR3 is TGTGCCAGCAGTCCTGTGGGGGCGCGGGAGACCCAGTACTTC. This translates into CASSPVGARETQYF. The V gene is TRBV14, the J gene TRBJ2-5; TRBD1 is a possible D gene (6 bases). CDR1 is SGHDN and CDR2 is FVKESK in the germline V gene. CDR3 length: 14 residues. Trimming took off 6 bases at V and 5 bases at J, with 16 bases between the two ends.

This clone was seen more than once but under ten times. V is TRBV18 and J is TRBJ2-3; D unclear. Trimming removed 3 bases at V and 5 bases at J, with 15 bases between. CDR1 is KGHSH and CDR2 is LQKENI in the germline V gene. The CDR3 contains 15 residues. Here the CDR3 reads CASSPPLRSQDTQYF. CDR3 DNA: TGTGCCAGCTCACCCCCCCTGCGGAGTCAAGATACGCAGTATTTT.

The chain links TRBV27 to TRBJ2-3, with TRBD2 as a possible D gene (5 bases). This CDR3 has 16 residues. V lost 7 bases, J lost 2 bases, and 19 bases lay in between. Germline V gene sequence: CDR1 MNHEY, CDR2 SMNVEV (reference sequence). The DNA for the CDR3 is TGTGCCAGCATGTCTTCGGGCCCGGGGATCACAGATACGCAGTATTTT. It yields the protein CASMSSGPGITDTQYF.

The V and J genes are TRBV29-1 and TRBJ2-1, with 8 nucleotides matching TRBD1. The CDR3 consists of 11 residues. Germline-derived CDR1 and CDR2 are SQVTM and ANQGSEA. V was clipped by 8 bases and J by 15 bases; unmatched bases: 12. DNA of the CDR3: TGCAGCCCACAGGGGGGAGTATCCCCGTTCTTC. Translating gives CSPQGGVSPFF.

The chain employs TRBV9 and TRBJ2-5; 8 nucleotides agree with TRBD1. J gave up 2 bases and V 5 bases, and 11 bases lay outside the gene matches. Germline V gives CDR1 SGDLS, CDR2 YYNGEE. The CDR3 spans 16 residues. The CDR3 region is CASSSGQGGGQETQYF. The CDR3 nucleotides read TGTGCCAGCAGTTCTGGACAGGGTGGTGGGCAAGAGACCCAGTACTTC.

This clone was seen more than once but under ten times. The CDR3 here is CSVSWRGVPKLFF. For the CDR3, the DNA is TGCAGCGTTTCATGGCGGGGGGTTCCGAAACTGTTTTTT. The V call is TRBV29-1, the J call TRBJ1-4, with D maybe TRBD1 (5 bases). V lost 5 bases, J lost 11 bases, and 18 bases lay in between. The germline gives CDR1 SQVTM, CDR2 ANQGSEA. The CDR3 sequence is 13 residues long.

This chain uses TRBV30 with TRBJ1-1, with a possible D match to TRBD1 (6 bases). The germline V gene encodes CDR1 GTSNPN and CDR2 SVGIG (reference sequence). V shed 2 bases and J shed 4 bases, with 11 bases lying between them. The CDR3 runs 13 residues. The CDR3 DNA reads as TGTGCCTGGAGTAAAAGGGGGGCCACTGAAGCTTTCTTT. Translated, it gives CAWSKRGATEAFF.

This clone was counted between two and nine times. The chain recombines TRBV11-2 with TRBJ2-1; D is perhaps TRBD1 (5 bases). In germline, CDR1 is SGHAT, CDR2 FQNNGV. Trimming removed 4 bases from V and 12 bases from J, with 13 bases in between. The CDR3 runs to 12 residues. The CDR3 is CASSSDSSGQFF. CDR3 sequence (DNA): TGTGCCAGCAGCTCTGACAGCTCAGGGCAGTTCTTC.

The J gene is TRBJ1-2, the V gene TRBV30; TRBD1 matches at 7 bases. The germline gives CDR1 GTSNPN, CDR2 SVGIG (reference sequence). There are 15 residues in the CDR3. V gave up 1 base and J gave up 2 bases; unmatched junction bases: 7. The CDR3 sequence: CAWSGQGYLNYGYTF. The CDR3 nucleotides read TGTGCCTGGAGTGGACAGGGTTACCTCAACTATGGCTACACCTTC.

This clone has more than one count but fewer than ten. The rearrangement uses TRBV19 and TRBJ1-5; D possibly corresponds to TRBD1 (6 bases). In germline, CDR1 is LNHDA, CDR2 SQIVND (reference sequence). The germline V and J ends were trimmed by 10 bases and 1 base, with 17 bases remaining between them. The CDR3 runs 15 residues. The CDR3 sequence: CATDFDTGSNQPQHF. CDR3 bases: TGTGCCACCGACTTTGATACAGGGAGCAATCAGCCCCAGCATTTT. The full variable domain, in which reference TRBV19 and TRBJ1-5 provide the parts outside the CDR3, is DGGITQSPKYLFRKEGQNVTLSCEQNLNHDAMYWYRQDPGQGLRLIYYSQIVNDFQKGDIAEGYSVSREKKESFPLTVTSAQKNPTAFYLCATDFDTGSNQPQHFGDGTRLSIL.

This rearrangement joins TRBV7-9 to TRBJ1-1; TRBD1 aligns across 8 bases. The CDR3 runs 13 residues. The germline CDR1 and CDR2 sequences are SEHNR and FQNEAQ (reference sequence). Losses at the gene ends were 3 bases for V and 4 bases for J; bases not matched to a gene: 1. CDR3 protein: CASSFQGATEAFF. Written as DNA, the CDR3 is TGTGCCAGCAGCTTCCAGGGGGCCACTGAAGCTTTCTTT.

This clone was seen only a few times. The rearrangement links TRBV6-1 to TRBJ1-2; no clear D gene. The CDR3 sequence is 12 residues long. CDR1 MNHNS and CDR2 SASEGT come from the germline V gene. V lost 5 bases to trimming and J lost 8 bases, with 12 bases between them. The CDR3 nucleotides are TGTGCCAGCAGTCGCAGCTATATGGGCTACACCTTC. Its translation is CASSRSYMGYTF.

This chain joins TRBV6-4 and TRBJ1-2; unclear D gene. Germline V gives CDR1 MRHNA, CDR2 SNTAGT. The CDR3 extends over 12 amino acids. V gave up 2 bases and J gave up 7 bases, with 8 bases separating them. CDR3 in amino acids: CASSDPLFGYTF. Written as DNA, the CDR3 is TGTGCCAGCAGTGACCCTCTCTTTGGCTACACCTTC.

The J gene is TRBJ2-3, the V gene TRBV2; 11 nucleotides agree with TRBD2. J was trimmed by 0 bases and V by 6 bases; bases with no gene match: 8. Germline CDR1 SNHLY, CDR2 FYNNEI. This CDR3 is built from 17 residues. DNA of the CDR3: TGTGCCAGCAGCGGATTAGCGGGGGGGCCTAGCACAGATACGCAGTATTTT. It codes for CASSGLAGGPSTDTQYF. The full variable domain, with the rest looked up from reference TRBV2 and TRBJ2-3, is EPEVTQTPSHQVTQMGQEVILRCVPISNHLYFYWYRQILGQKVEFLVSFYNNEISEKSEIFDDQFSVERPDGSNFTLKIRSTKLEDSAMYFCASSGLAGGPSTDTQYFGPGTRLTVL.

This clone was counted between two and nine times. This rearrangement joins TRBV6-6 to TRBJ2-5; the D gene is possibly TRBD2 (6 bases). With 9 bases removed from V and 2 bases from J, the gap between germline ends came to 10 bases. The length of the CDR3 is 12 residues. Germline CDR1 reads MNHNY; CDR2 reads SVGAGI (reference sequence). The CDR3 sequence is CASNSGQETQYF. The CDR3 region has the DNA TGTGCCAGTAATAGCGGACAAGAGACCCAGTACTTC.

CDR3 sequence reads: CAHSSPHKNEQFF. The CDR3, as DNA: TGTGCCCACTCCTCCCCTCACAAGAATGAGCAGTTCTTC. The chain links TRBV30 to TRBJ2-1, with D hard to call. V dropped 8 bases and J dropped 7 bases, with 18 bases sitting between them. Germline V gene sequence: CDR1 GTSNPN, CDR2 SVGIG (reference sequence). The CDR3 loop spans 13 amino acids.

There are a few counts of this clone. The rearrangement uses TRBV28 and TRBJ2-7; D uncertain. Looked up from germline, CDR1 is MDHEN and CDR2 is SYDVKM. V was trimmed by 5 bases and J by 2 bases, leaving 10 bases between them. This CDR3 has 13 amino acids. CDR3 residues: CASSRYRPYEQYF. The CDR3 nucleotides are TGTGCCAGCAGTCGATACCGTCCCTACGAGCAGTACTTC.

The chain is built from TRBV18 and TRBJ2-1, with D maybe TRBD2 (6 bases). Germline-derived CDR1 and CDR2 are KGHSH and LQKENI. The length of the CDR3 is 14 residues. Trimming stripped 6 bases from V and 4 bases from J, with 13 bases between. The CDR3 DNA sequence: TGTGCCAGCTCGCCTTCTAGCGCATACAATGAGCAGTTCTTC. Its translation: CASSPSSAYNEQFF.

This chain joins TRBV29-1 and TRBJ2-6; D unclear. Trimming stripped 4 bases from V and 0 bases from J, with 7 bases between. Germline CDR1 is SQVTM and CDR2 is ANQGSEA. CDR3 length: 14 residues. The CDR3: CSVASVSGANVLTF. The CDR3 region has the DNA TGCAGCGTTGCTTCCGTCTCTGGGGCCAACGTCCTGACTTTC.

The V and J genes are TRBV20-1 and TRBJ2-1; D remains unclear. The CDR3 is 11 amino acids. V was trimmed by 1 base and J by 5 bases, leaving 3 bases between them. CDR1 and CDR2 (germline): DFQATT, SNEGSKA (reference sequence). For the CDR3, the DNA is TGCAGTGCTAGAGGGGACAATGAGCAGTTCTTC. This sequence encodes CSARGDNEQFF.

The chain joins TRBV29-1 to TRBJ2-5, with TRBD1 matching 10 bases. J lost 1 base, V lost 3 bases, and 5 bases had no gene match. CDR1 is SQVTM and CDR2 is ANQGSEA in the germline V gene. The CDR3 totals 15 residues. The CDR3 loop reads CSVERTGGAQETQYF. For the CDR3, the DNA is TGCAGCGTTGAGAGGACAGGGGGGGCCCAAGAGACCCAGTACTTC. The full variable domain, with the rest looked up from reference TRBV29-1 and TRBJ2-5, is SAVISQKPSRDICQRGTSLTIQCQVDSQVTMMFWYRQQPGQSLTLIATANQGSEATYESGFVIDKFPISRPNLTFSTLTVSNMSPEDSSIYLCSVERTGGAQETQYFGPGTRLLVL.

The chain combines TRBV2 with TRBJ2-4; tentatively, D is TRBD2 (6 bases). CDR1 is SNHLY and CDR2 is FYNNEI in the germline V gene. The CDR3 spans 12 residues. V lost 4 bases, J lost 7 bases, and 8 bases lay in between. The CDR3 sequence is CASSVSGNIQYF. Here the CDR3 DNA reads TGTGCCAGCAGTGTGAGCGGGAACATTCAGTACTTC. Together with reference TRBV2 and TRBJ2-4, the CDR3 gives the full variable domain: EPEVTQTPSHQVTQMGQEVILRCVPISNHLYFYWYRQILGQKVEFLVSFYNNEISEKSEIFDDQFSVERPDGSNFTLKIRSTKLEDSAMYFCASSVSGNIQYFGAGTRLSVL.